This TCR beta chain originates from a study of CD8 T cell repertoires and HIV-1 epitope variants. Clones were sequenced by immunoSEQ multiplex PCR, and TCRdb holds only the in-frame ones, with some missing. The repertoire consists of around 6,400 clones, with 60% to 75% occurring once and the leading ten covering 40% to 55%. The CDR3 length is 14 residues. Germline values: CDR1 SGHRS, CDR2 YFSETQ. V shed 3 bases, J shed 6 bases, and the junction held 5 bases outside the gene matches. With regard to this clone: Its target is unknown.

Source material: cultured CD8+ T cells derived from PBMCs. The TCR was taken from a male donor with HIV. The chain carries TRBV5-1 and TRBJ2-2; 7 nucleotides agree with TRBD1. CDR3 in DNA: TGCGCCAGCAGCTCGGGGACAGACCCCGGGGAGCTGTTTTTT. Translating it yields CASSSGTDPGELFF.